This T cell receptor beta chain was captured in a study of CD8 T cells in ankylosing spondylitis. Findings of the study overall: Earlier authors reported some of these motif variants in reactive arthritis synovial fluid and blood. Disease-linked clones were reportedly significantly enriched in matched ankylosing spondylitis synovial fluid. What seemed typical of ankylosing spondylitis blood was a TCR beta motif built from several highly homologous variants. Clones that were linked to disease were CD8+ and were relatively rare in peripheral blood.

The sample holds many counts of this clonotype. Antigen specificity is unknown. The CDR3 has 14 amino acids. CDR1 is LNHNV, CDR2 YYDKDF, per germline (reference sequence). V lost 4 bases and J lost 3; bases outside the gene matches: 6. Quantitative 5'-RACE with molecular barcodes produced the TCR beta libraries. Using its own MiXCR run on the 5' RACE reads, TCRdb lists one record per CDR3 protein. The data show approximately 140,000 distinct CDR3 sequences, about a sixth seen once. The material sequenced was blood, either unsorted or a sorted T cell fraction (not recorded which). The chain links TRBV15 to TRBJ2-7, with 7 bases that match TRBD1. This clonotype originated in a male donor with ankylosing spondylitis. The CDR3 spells CATSKGQSNYEQYF. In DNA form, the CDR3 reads TGTGCCACCAGCAAGGGACAGTCAAACTACGAGCAGTACTTC.